Presented here are 23 T cell receptor beta chains from one specimen sequenced in a study of Graves' ophthalmopathy and Graves' hyperthyroidism. The TCR beta CDR3 regions underwent amplification from RNA transcripts. HTBI-primed RT-PCR formed the first round, and a multiplex PCR formed the second. Each CDR3 protein is one row after TCRdb ran MiXCR on the multiplex PCR reads. The data contain roughly 500,000 distinct CDR3 sequences, around an eighth of them singletons. Sequencing was performed on blood. The receptors were sampled from a woman in her 30s with Graves' ophthalmopathy.

This chain connects TRBV7-8 to TRBJ2-7, with TRBD1 matching over 8 bases. V gave up 5 bases and J gave up 6 bases; unmatched junction bases: 6. The CDR3 contains 13 residues. Germline CDR1 is SGHVS and CDR2 is FQNEAQ. CDR3 sequence reads: CASSTYRGSEQYF. CDR3 coding DNA: TGTGCCAGCAGCACGTACAGGGGGAGCGAGCAGTACTTC.

This clonotype was detected ten times or more. Its ends do not fully match the called genes, so a read error is possible. This chain uses TRBV12-3 or TRBV12-4 with TRBJ1-1, with D uncertain. The CDR3 is 13 amino acids. The CDR3 region has the DNA TGTGCCAGCGGTTTGGACGGGAACACTGAAGCTTTCTTT. Translated, it gives CASGLDGNTEAFF.

The chain recombines TRBV6-1 with TRBJ2-7; tentatively, D is TRBD1 (7 bases). Trimming stripped 6 bases from V and 3 bases from J, with 15 bases between. The CDR3 sequence is 14 residues long. Germline CDR1 and CDR2: MNHNS and SASEGT. The DNA of the CDR3 is TGTGCCAGCAGACCGACAGGGAGGAGCTACGAGCAGTACTTC. This gives the protein CASRPTGRSYEQYF.

This clonotype was recorded many times. The chain recombines TRBV24-1 with TRBJ2-7; a possible D gene is TRBD2 (7 bases). CDR1 is KGHDR, CDR2 SFDVKD, per germline. V lost 4 bases to trimming and J lost 3 bases, with 15 bases between them. CDR3 length: 15 residues. The CDR3 bases are TGTGCCACCAGTGACGGACTAGGGGGGGGCTACGAGCAGTACTTC. The encoded protein is CATSDGLGGGYEQYF.

This clonotype appeared a few times. The CDR3 nucleotides are TGTGCCAGTAGTAACGACAGGGATCAGCCCCAGCATTTT. It encodes CASSNDRDQPQHF. This sequence joins TRBV19 and TRBJ1-5; 7 bases map to TRBD1. Germline V gives CDR1 LNHDA, CDR2 SQIVND (reference sequence). J was trimmed by 5 bases and V by 4 bases; bases with no gene match: 2. The length of the CDR3 is 13 residues.

This clonotype was recorded at least ten times. The chain has TRBV6-1 and TRBJ1-5; the D gene is possibly TRBD1 (5 bases). Looked up from germline, CDR1 is MNHNS and CDR2 is SASEGT. CDR3 length equals 13 residues. With 8 bases removed from V and 1 base from J, the gap between germline ends came to 9 bases. The CDR3 bases are TGTGCCAGCTCCAGGGAGAGCAATCAGCCCCAGCATTTT. It translates to CASSRESNQPQHF.

This clonotype occurred a few times. The chain employs TRBV5-6 and TRBJ1-1; D not certain. Germline V CDR1 and CDR2: SGHDT, YYEEEE. Trimming shortened V by 4 bases and J by 6 bases, and 10 bases separated the two germline ends. The CDR3 consists of 12 residues. CDR3 protein: CASSPSSSEAFF. In DNA, the CDR3 is TGTGCCAGCAGCCCCTCCTCATCTGAAGCTTTCTTT.

V and J are TRBV12-3 or TRBV12-4 and TRBJ1-1; D not certain. The CDR3 has 13 amino acids. Trimming took 6 bases from V and 0 from J, leaving 8 bases between them. The CDR3 here is CASRTNMNTEAFF. CDR3 in DNA: TGTGCCAGCAGGACGAACATGAACACTGAAGCTTTCTTT.

There are many counts of this clonotype. This chain connects TRBV2 to TRBJ1-5; no clear D. CDR1 and CDR2 from the germline V gene are SNHLY and FYNNEI. Trimming stripped 3 bases from V and 1 base from J, with 4 bases between. This CDR3 has 13 amino acids. The CDR3 bases are TGTGCCAGCAGTGAGATCAGCAATCAGCCCCAGCATTTT. Amino acids: CASSEISNQPQHF.

This clonotype occurred many times. The chain links TRBV18 to TRBJ1-5; D might be TRBD1 (5 bases). Germline CDR1 is KGHSH and CDR2 is LQKENI. The length of the CDR3 is 18 residues. V was clipped by 2 bases and J by 0 bases, with 17 bases between them. CDR3 in amino acids: CASSPAPLDSYSNQPQHF. CDR3 bases: TGTGCCAGCTCACCAGCACCCCTTGACAGTTATAGCAATCAGCCCCAGCATTTT.

Remarks on this clonotype: A single base separates this from a much larger clone, so it may be a read error. The chain uses TRBV27 and TRBJ1-3, with a possible D match to TRBD1 (6 bases). The germline CDR1 and CDR2 sequences are MNHEY and SMNVEV (reference sequence). The CDR3 loop spans 15 amino acids. The chain's CDR3 is CTSRLQGKGTNTIYF. The CDR3 region has the DNA TGTACCAGCAGATTACAGGGAAAGGGGACAAACACCATATATTTT.

This clonotype occurred many times. The rearrangement links TRBV6-1 to TRBJ2-4; D is ambiguous. CDR3 length: 14 amino acids. In germline, CDR1 is MNHNS, CDR2 SASEGT. Deletions cut 3 bases from V and 0 bases from J, with 6 bases between. The DNA of the CDR3 is TGTGCCAGCAGTGACAGTCTAGCCAAAAACATTCAGTACTTC. This translates into CASSDSLAKNIQYF.

About this clonotype: This may be a read error: a much more frequent sequence differs by one nucleotide. The chain couples TRBV6-5 to TRBJ1-2, with 10 bases that match TRBD1. CDR3 size: 15 residues. CDR1 and CDR2 from the germline V gene are MNHEY and SVGAGI. The CDR3 DNA is TGTGCCAGCAGTTACTCTACGGACAGGGGGGATGGCTGCACCTTC. Translation: CASSYSTDRGDGCTF.

This clonotype was seen many times. This rearrangement joins TRBV6-1 to TRBJ2-5; 7 nucleotides match TRBD2. After removal of 7 bases from V and 6 bases from J, the junction contained 8 bases not matched to a gene. Germline V gene data show CDR1 as MNHNS and CDR2 as SASEGT. The CDR3 contains 13 residues. The DNA for the CDR3 is TGTGCCAGCACCGACCGGGACTATCAGACCCAGTACTTC. It encodes CASTDRDYQTQYF.

This clonotype was recorded many times. The chain recombines TRBV4-1 with TRBJ2-2; tentative D call: TRBD1 (6 bases). The CDR3 has 15 amino acids. Germline lookup yields CDR1 MGHRA and CDR2 YSYEKL. V was shortened by 0 bases and J by 8 bases, with 13 bases between the two germline ends. For the CDR3, the DNA is TGCGCCAGCAGCCAAGATCCTACAGGGATAGGGGAGCTGTTTTTT. Translating it yields CASSQDPTGIGELFF.

The chain joins TRBV5-1 to TRBJ2-1; D is uncertain. The CDR3 is 13 amino acids. V lost 4 bases and J lost 6, with 11 bases in between. Per the germline V gene, CDR1 is SGHRS and CDR2 is YFSETQ. CDR3 loop: CASSQPPANEQFF. CDR3 DNA sequence: TGCGCCAGCAGCCAACCTCCTGCCAATGAGCAGTTCTTC.

This clonotype appeared many times. V gene TRBV6-1 combines with J gene TRBJ1-2; 8 bases line up with TRBD1. This CDR3 region has 15 residues. V shed 2 bases, J shed 6 bases, and the junction held 8 bases outside the gene matches. CDR1 and CDR2 (germline): MNHNS, SASEGT. The CDR3 DNA is TGTGCCAGCAGTGAAAAAATTGGACAGGGTGATGGCTACACCTTC. Its translation: CASSEKIGQGDGYTF.

Only one count was recorded for this clonotype. This chain joins TRBV6-2 or TRBV6-3 and TRBJ1-5; D unclear. Germline CDR1 is MNHEY and CDR2 is SVGEGT. The V gene lost 11 bases and the J gene lost 0 bases, with 17 bases spanning the gap. There are 15 residues in the CDR3. In DNA, the CDR3 is TGTGCCTCCTGGAACAGAGCCCATAGCAATCAGCCCCAGCATTTT. Amino acid sequence: CASWNRAHSNQPQHF.

This clonotype was detected only a few times. V gene TRBV5-1 combines with J gene TRBJ1-3; the match to TRBD1 covers 11 bases. CDR3 length: 19 amino acids. V dropped 4 bases and J dropped 2; count of bases not matched to a gene: 14. Germline CDR1 SGHRS, CDR2 YFSETQ. The CDR3 reads CASSQTPKDRGLTGNTIYF. The CDR3 DNA sequence: TGCGCCAGCAGCCAAACACCGAAGGACAGGGGGCTAACTGGAAACACCATATATTTT.

The chain links TRBV20-1 to TRBJ1-2; 7 bases match TRBD1. J lost 5 bases, V lost 4 bases, and 10 bases had no gene match. Germline values: CDR1 DFQATT, CDR2 SNEGSKA (reference sequence). The CDR3 has 14 amino acids. CDR3 in amino acids: CSATPLTGKYGYTF. DNA for the CDR3: TGCAGTGCTACACCTCTGACAGGGAAATATGGCTACACCTTC.

This clonotype has at least ten counts. This chain connects TRBV28 to TRBJ1-3; D gene ambiguous. CDR3 size: 15 residues. V lost 4 bases and J 1 base, leaving 11 bases between the germline ends. Germline V gene lookup returns CDR1 MDHEN and CDR2 SYDVKM. CDR3 in amino acids: CASSSGFYSGNTIYF. CDR3 nucleotides: TGTGCCAGCAGTTCTGGCTTTTATTCTGGAAACACCATATATTTT.

The sample holds many counts of this clonotype. V usage is TRBV18 and J usage is TRBJ2-4; 10 bases are a match to TRBD2. This CDR3 is 15 amino acids long. CDR1 KGHSH and CDR2 LQKENI come from the germline V gene. The J segment lost 8 bases and the V segment lost 1 base, leaving 5 bases of the junction unmatched. In nucleotides, the CDR3 is TGTGCCAGCTCACCACGATCTAGCGGGAGTGACATTCAGTACTTC. It translates to CASSPRSSGSDIQYF.

This clonotype was detected a few times. The rearrangement joins TRBV28 to TRBJ1-1, with D maybe TRBD1 (6 bases). The V end was cut by 5 bases, the J end by 4 bases, with 23 bases between. The CDR3 loop spans 17 amino acids. The germline V gene has CDR1 MDHEN and CDR2 SYDVKM. The chain's CDR3 is CASSPRFQGYSVTEAFF. In DNA form, the CDR3 reads TGTGCCAGCAGTCCTCGATTTCAGGGGTATTCGGTCACTGAAGCTTTCTTT.